This record covers a single TCR beta chain. What it recognizes is unknown. This sample was included in a study of long-term antiretroviral therapy in people with HIV. The study, taken as a whole, reports: Diversity went up after ART and still fell short of transplant donor controls. From about 2003 to 2018, blood was obtained, possibly while participants received older ART regimens.

Survey-level resolution applied to immunoSEQ assay v3.0. Some clones are missing from TCRdb's copy, which holds only in-frame ones; the method was immunoSEQ multiplex PCR. Of 35,000 to 45,000 clones in the sample, approximately 85% were seen once. Sample: unsorted PBMCs, taken 2.2 years after starting antiretroviral therapy. The sequence came from a man between 18 and 35 years old with HIV.

The CDR3 region has the DNA TGTGCCAGCAGCCCAGCCGCAGGGGAGAACTATGGCTACACCTTC. Translated, it gives CASSPAAGENYGYTF. The chain joins TRBV6-5 to TRBJ1-2; TRBD1 is a possible D gene (6 bases). Trimming took off 6 bases at V and 2 bases at J, with 16 bases between the two ends. The length of the CDR3 is 15 residues. CDR1 is MNHEY and CDR2 is SVGAGI in the germline V gene.